A single sample is the source of the 14 T cell receptor beta chains below, sequenced in a study of sequential checkpoint blockade in melanoma. Clones were read by immunoSEQ multiplex PCR, and TCRdb kept only the in-frame ones, dropping some. Here the sample spans 25,000 to 35,000 clones, 85% to 90% being singletons. Treatment reported: randomized to nivolumab then ipilimumab (arm A) or the reverse (arm B). Here the sequenced sample was CD8+ T cells sorted from blood (inferred from file names), taken from a patient given nivolumab and ipilimumab in sequence. Receptors originate from a human donor with melanoma.

This clone was found once. The genes are TRBV29-1 and TRBJ2-2; D not certain. With 4 bases removed from V and 2 bases from J, the gap between germline ends came to 8 bases. Germline lookup yields CDR1 SQVTM and CDR2 ANQGSEA. The CDR3 length is 13 residues. CDR3 nucleotide sequence: TGCAGCGTTGTAACAGATAACACCGGGGAGCTGTTTTTT. Protein product: CSVVTDNTGELFF.

V and J are TRBV28 and TRBJ2-5; D gene unclear. The J call may be in error: the DNA end matches TRBJ2-7 better. Germline V gives CDR1 MDHEN, CDR2 SYDVKM. This CDR3 is built from 14 residues. CDR3 nucleotide sequence: TGTGCCAGCAGTTTAGCGGCAGCCTCCTACGAGCAGTACTTC. Protein product: CASSLAAASYEQYF.

This chain joins TRBV28 and TRBJ1-1; a possible D gene is TRBD1 (5 bases). Trimming took off 2 bases at V and 4 bases at J, with 11 bases between the two ends. The CDR3 loop spans 14 amino acids. Germline V CDR1 and CDR2: MDHEN, SYDVKM. The CDR3 sequence: CASSLLGAGTEAFF. The CDR3 DNA reads TGTGCCAGCAGTTTACTTGGGGCTGGCACTGAAGCTTTCTTT.

The chain is built from TRBV6-4 and TRBJ1-6; no reliable D call. The V end lost 5 bases, the J end lost 6 bases, and 11 bases lay between the germline ends. There are 14 residues in the CDR3. CDR1 is MRHNA and CDR2 is SNTAGT in the germline V gene. This CDR3 reads CASSLSGFNSPLHF. The CDR3 bases are TGTGCCAGCAGTTTGTCGGGTTTTAATTCACCCCTCCACTTT.

The rearrangement uses TRBV11-2 and TRBJ2-3; TRBD2 matches at 10 bases. The germline gives CDR1 SGHAT, CDR2 FQNNGV. The V and J ends lost 4 bases and 2 bases, in that order; junction bases with no gene match: 6. The CDR3 has 16 residues. DNA of the CDR3: TGTGCCAGCAGCTATACTAGCGGGATGTCCACAGATACGCAGTATTTT. Its protein is CASSYTSGMSTDTQYF.

On this clone itself: The sample holds other DNA sequences that translate to the same CDR3. The chain recombines TRBV5-6 with TRBJ1-5, with D hard to call. The V end was cut by 0 bases, the J end by 0 bases, with 7 bases between. CDR3 length: 15 amino acids. Looked up from germline, CDR1 is SGHDT and CDR2 is YYEEEE. DNA for the CDR3: TGTGCCAGCAGCTTGGGAGGTTATAGCAATCAGCCCCAGCATTTT. Its protein product is CASSLGGYSNQPQHF.

The genes are TRBV15 and TRBJ2-6, with TRBD2 as a possible D gene (5 bases). V lost 3 bases, J lost 2 bases, and 17 bases lay in between. There are 18 residues in the CDR3. Germline CDR1 reads LNHNV; CDR2 reads YYDKDF (reference sequence). The DNA of the CDR3 is TGTGCCACCAGCAGGGTCACGGGATCCTATCCTGGGGCCAACGTCCTGACTTTC. Residues: CATSRVTGSYPGANVLTF.

This clone was observed once. The CDR3 coding sequence is TGTGCCAGCAGCGTAGGGGGCCATAACACTGAAGCTTTCTTT. Its translation is CASSVGGHNTEAFF. The J gene is TRBJ1-1, the V gene TRBV9; tentative D call: TRBD1 (5 bases). This CDR3 is built from 14 residues. Deletions cut 0 bases from V and 2 bases from J, with 8 bases between. CDR1 and CDR2 (germline): SGDLS, YYNGEE.

V is TRBV7-8 and J is TRBJ2-1; 7 bases match TRBD1. The CDR3 consists of 14 residues. V shed 1 base, J shed 6 bases, and the junction held 3 bases outside the gene matches. Germline loops: CDR1 SGHVS, CDR2 FQNEAQ. CDR3 residues: CASSLVTGVNEQFF. The DNA of the CDR3 is TGTGCCAGCAGCTTAGTTACAGGGGTCAATGAGCAGTTCTTC.

The genes are TRBV5-6 and TRBJ2-1; 11 bases agree with TRBD2. Germline V gene sequence: CDR1 SGHDT, CDR2 YYEEEE. V shed 4 bases and J 5 bases; nucleotides not matched to a gene: 8. This CDR3 contains 16 residues. CDR3 sequence reads: CASSPISGGADNEQFF. The CDR3 nucleotides are TGTGCCAGCAGCCCGATTAGCGGGGGGGCCGACAATGAGCAGTTCTTC.

CDR3 bases: TGTGCCAGCAGCCAAGTGACTAGCGGACGGGATGAGCAGTTCTTC. This encodes CASSQVTSGRDEQFF. The chain joins TRBV14 to TRBJ2-1; 9 positions agree with TRBD2. Germline V gives CDR1 SGHDN, CDR2 FVKESK. After removal of 1 base from V and 8 bases from J, the junction contained 6 bases not matched to a gene. CDR3 size: 15 residues.

This clone has only one observation. This rearrangement joins TRBV28 to TRBJ1-1, with a weak D call TRBD1 (5 bases). This CDR3 contains 13 residues. From germline, CDR1 is MDHEN and CDR2 SYDVKM. V shed 2 bases and J shed 4 bases, with 8 bases lying between them. The CDR3 here is CASSLMGGTEAFF. CDR3 nucleotide sequence: TGTGCCAGCAGTTTAATGGGGGGCACTGAAGCTTTCTTT.

The chain joins TRBV9 to TRBJ2-3, with TRBD2 matching over 7 bases. The CDR3 extends over 12 amino acids. CDR1 and CDR2 (germline): SGDLS, YYNGEE. V lost 5 bases to trimming and J lost 5 bases; unmatched junction nucleotides: 2. The CDR3 coding sequence is TGTGCCAGCAGGGGGAGGGAAGATACGCAGTATTTT. This translates into CASRGREDTQYF.

The V gene is TRBV28, the J gene TRBJ1-5, with 10 nucleotides matching TRBD1. V shed 5 bases, J shed 4 bases, and the junction held 8 bases outside the gene matches. Germline CDR1 is MDHEN and CDR2 is SYDVKM. The CDR3 consists of 16 residues. DNA for the CDR3: TGTGCCAGCAGTAGCTCCTGGACAGGGGGTAATCAGCCCCAGCATTTT. This translates into CASSSSWTGGNQPQHF. Full variable domain (outside the CDR3, taken from reference TRBV28 and TRBJ1-5): DVKVTQSSRYLVKRTGEKVFLECVQDMDHENMFWYRQDPGLGLRLIYFSYDVKMKEKGDIPEGYSVSREKKERFSLILESASTNQTSMYLCASSSSWTGGNQPQHFGDGTRLSIL.